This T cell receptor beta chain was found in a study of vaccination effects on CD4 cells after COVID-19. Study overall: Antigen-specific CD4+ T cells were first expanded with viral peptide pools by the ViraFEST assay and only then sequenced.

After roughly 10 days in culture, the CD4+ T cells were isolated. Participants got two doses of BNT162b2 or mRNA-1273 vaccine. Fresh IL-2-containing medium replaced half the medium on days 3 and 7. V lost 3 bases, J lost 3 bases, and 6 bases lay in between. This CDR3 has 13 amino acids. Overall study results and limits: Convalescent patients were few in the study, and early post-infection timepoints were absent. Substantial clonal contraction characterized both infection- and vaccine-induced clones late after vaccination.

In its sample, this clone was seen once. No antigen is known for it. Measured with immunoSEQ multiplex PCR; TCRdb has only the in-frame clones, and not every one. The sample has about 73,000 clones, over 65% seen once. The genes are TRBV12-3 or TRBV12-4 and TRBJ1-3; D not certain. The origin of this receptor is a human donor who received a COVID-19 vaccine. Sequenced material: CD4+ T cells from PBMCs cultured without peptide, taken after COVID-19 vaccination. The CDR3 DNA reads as TGTGCCAGCAGTTTGGCTCTTGGAAACACCATATATTTT. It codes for CASSLALGNTIYF.